This TCR beta chain was identified in a study of T-cell reconstitution after alpha-beta-depleted transplantation in children. This clonotype came up many times. It was with unique molecular identifiers that the TCRbeta library was prepared. Each CDR3 protein gets one entry after TCRdb re-called the PCR reads with MiXCR. The profile shows about 460,000 distinct CDR3 sequences, 10% to 13% of them singletons. The V end was cut by 5 bases, the J end by 6 bases, with 20 bases between. The CDR3 consists of 15 residues. The V gene's germline CDR1 is MDHEN and CDR2 SYDVKM. The origin of this receptor is a child younger than 10 with inherited bone marrow failure, due to receive a stem cell transplant. This specimen consisted of PBMCs, obtained before TCRalphabeta/CD19-depleted stem cell transplant. V usage is TRBV28 and J usage is TRBJ2-7, with no clear D. CDR3 loop: CASSPPHLAPAEQYF. CDR3 sequence (DNA): TGTGCCAGCAGTCCCCCCCACTTAGCCCCCGCCGAGCAGTACTTC.